This TCR beta chain was captured by sequencing in a study of siplizumab effects on memory and regulatory T cells (dated by TCRdb to about 2019). Background on the whole study: The study looked at the effect of siplizumab, an anti-CD2 antibody, on alloreactive T-cell subsets in allogeneic mixed lymphocyte reactions made from human PBMCs.

This clone came up once. This clone's antigen is unknown. No base-level quality is on record; no much larger clone is a single base apart. CDR1 is given as SGHVS and CDR2 as FQNEAQ, both from the germline V gene. V is reduced by 5 bases and J by 4 bases, leaving a spacing of 11 bases between them. CDR3 length: 13 amino acids, cysteine to phenylalanine. Only CDR3 DNA is held: 39 bases, read in frame from base 1. The library was made by the immunoSEQ multiplex PCR assay. Roughly 100,000 TCR templates per sample were assayed by the deep sequencing platform. Genomic DNA extracted from sorted T cells was used for TCRbeta CDR3 sequencing. On the authors' methods: The R programming language was used for the clonal analysis of the TCRbeta CDR3 data. Alloreactive CD4+ and CD8+ clones were defined by comparing unstimulated samples with post-reaction CFSE-low samples. Alloreactive CD4+ clones were assigned to regulatory or non-regulatory origin by matching sequences to sorted unstimulated Treg and non-Treg repertoires. In TCRdb, the immuneACCESS table is reduced to in-frame sequences with V and J assigned. These tables do not hold every clone; where another copy was compared, an unresolved V gene accounts for under half, and the others remain unexplained. V and J calls and clone size follow that table, whereas D and trimming were derived from the DNA. Across this sample there are some 100,000 clones, with 80% to 95% seen only once. The top ten clones comprise 0.14% to 0.15% of the sample.

Study-wide findings and limitations: No functional confirmation was obtained for the suppressive function of proliferating Tregs from siplizumab cultures. About 75-95% of proliferating CD4+ or CD8+ clones could not be given a naive or memory phenotype. Greater diversity appeared to be present in unstimulated naive T cells than in memory T cells, and a substantial contribution to the alloresponse seemed to be made by naive cells. Sequences below about 10^-5 frequency were poorly captured, so only a minor fraction of alloreactive clones could be mapped to unstimulated subsets. The cumulative frequency of alloreactive sequences traceable to unstimulated CD4+ memory T cells was significantly reduced by siplizumab. Of the alloreactive CD4+ clones that could be mapped, the Treg-derived share averaged about 63% with siplizumab compared with roughly 25% in control reactions.

TCRbeta CDR3 sequencing was performed on sorted unstimulated T cells and on proliferating T cells recovered from mixed lymphocyte reactions. Fresh whole blood from fewer than 11 HLA-typed healthy donors was used to isolate PBMCs. The source is a human donor in good health. Material for sequencing was CD4+ T cells sorted from blood. The chain joins TRBV7-8 to TRBJ1-2, with the D gene not confidently named. The DNA sequence reads TGTGCCAGCAGCCCCGAAAGTTCCTATGGCTACACCTTC. Translated, it gives CASSPESSYGYTF. Supplemented by the reference TRBV7-8 and TRBJ1-2 proteins around the CDR3, the complete variable domain is GAGVSQSPRYKVAKRGQDVALRCDPISGHVSLFWYQQALGQGPEFLTYFQNEAQLDKSGLPSDRFFAERPEGSVSTLKIQRTQQEDSAVYLCASSPESSYGYTFGSGTRLTVV.